What follows is one T cell receptor (beta chain) and its context. Losses at the gene ends were 2 bases for V and 4 bases for J; bases not matched to a gene: 6. Germline V gene sequence: CDR1 MNHEY, CDR2 SVGAGI. The CDR3 has 15 residues. This entry is derived from a study of cytomegalovirus exposure and HLA in healthy donors. PCR was performed using 60 Vbeta and 13 Jbeta primers. Produced via immunoSEQ multiplex PCR; TCRdb's table is partial and in-frame only. The table shows about 200,000 clones, with roughly 90% occurring only once. This receptor was identified in a woman in her thirties in good health and CMV-seronegative. This chain uses TRBV6-5 with TRBJ2-7; 9 bases map to TRBD1. The sample consisted of PBMCs. As DNA, the CDR3 is TGTGCCAGCAGTTACCACTCAGGGACAGGGTACGAGCAGTACTTC. Residues: CASSYHSGTGYEQYF.